Listed here are 30 T cell receptor beta chains from one sample, sequenced in a study of control samples from healthy donors and cancer patients. Some clones are missing from TCRdb's copy, which holds only in-frame ones; the method was immunoSEQ multiplex PCR. This table holds around 200,000 clones, about 93% found once. Sequencing was performed on blood. The receptors derive from a young man in good health.

The chain couples TRBV5-1 to TRBJ1-5; possible D gene TRBD1, 6 bases. CDR3 length: 14 residues. CDR1 and CDR2 (germline): SGHRS, YFSETQ. The ends were cut back, 8 bases at V and 5 bases at J, with 17 bases in the middle. CDR3 protein: CARVKDREYQPQHF. The CDR3 DNA reads TGCGCCAGAGTAAAGGACAGAGAGTATCAGCCCCAGCATTTT.

The rearrangement links TRBV6-5 to TRBJ2-7; 7 bases are a match to TRBD1. The CDR3 length is 14 residues. Trimming cost V 6 bases and J 7 bases; bases outside gene matches: 12. Germline V CDR1 and CDR2: MNHEY, SVGAGI. CDR3 nucleotide sequence: TGTGCCAGCAGATGGGACAGCTCAACGGGGGAGCAGTACTTC. The encoded protein is CASRWDSSTGEQYF.

V is TRBV7-3 and J is TRBJ2-2, with D unclear. The germline V and J ends were trimmed by 0 bases and 5 bases, with 7 bases remaining between them. Germline V gives CDR1 SGHTA, CDR2 FQGTGA. The length of the CDR3 is 14 residues. CDR3 sequence: CASSLTADTGELFF. The CDR3 coding sequence is TGTGCCAGCAGCTTAACAGCCGATACCGGGGAGCTGTTTTTT.

This clone was observed a single time. V and J are TRBV18 and TRBJ2-5, with D possibly being TRBD2 (6 bases). Germline V lookup: CDR1 KGHSH, CDR2 LQKENI. CDR3 length equals 15 residues. Trimming took 2 bases from V and 4 from J, leaving 14 bases between them. The CDR3 loop reads CASSPSRGLRETQYF. As DNA, the CDR3 is TGTGCCAGCTCACCATCTAGGGGACTCCGAGAGACCCAGTACTTC.

This sequence joins TRBV11-1 and TRBJ2-2; unclear D gene. Trimming took off 5 bases at V and 6 bases at J, with 13 bases between the two ends. CDR1 is SGHAT and CDR2 is FQDESV in the germline V gene (reference sequence). The CDR3 is 14 residues long. In DNA, the CDR3 is TGTGCCAGCAGCCCCCTTGTCAGTTCCGGGGAGCTGTTTTTT. Its protein product is CASSPLVSSGELFF.

The gene calls are TRBV18 and TRBJ1-6, with D uncertain. The V gene's germline CDR1 is KGHSH and CDR2 LQKENI. V was clipped by 2 bases and J by 8 bases, with 13 bases between them. This CDR3 has 15 residues. This CDR3 is CASSPTAGSDSPLHF. In DNA form, the CDR3 reads TGTGCCAGCTCACCAACGGCGGGATCGGATTCACCCCTCCACTTT.

V gene TRBV9 combines with J gene TRBJ1-3; no reliable D call. The CDR3 spans 17 residues. From germline, CDR1 is SGDLS and CDR2 YYNGEE. V was pared by 3 bases and J by 3 bases, with 19 bases between. CDR3 loop: CASSDPAGEVFGNTIYF. DNA for the CDR3: TGTGCCAGCAGCGACCCCGCCGGCGAGGTGTTTGGAAACACCATATATTTT.

The table lists this clone with a count of one. V and J are TRBV25-1 and TRBJ2-3; 7 nucleotides line up with TRBD1. The CDR3 is 15 amino acids. V gave up 1 base and J gave up 2 bases; unmatched junction bases: 3. CDR1 is MGHDK and CDR2 is SYGVNS in the germline V gene. The CDR3, as DNA: TGTGCCAGCAGTGAATGGACAGGCTTCACAGATACGCAGTATTTT. Protein: CASSEWTGFTDTQYF.

In the case of this clone: This sample includes further DNA sequences coding for the same CDR3. The chain is built from TRBV5-1 and TRBJ2-5, with 14 nucleotides matching TRBD2. Germline V lookup: CDR1 SGHRS, CDR2 YFSETQ. The CDR3 totals 17 residues. Trimming removed 3 bases from V and 2 bases from J; junction bases left unmatched: 6. CDR3 bases: TGCGCCAGCAGCTCCGGACTAGCGGGGGGTTTTCAAGAGACCCAGTACTTC. It is translated as CASSSGLAGGFQETQYF.

Only one count was recorded for this clone. The gene calls are TRBV3-1 (or the pseudogene TRBV3-2) and TRBJ2-3, with D perhaps being TRBD1 or TRBD2 (6 bases each). V was shortened by 8 bases and J by 6 bases, with 15 bases between the two germline ends. This CDR3 is 13 amino acids long. Germline lookup yields CDR1 LGHDT and CDR2 YNNKEL (reference sequence). DNA of the CDR3: TGTGCCAGCTCCCGGGGGCCTGGCGATACGCAGTATTTT. It specifies CASSRGPGDTQYF.

The chain is built from TRBV6-5 and TRBJ1-6, with D unresolved. The V gene lost 6 bases and the J gene lost 9 bases, with 12 bases spanning the gap. Germline loops: CDR1 MNHEY, CDR2 SVGAGI. CDR3 size: 13 residues. In nucleotides, the CDR3 is TGTGCCAGCAGGCTTAACCTAGGTTCACCCCTCCACTTT. This sequence encodes CASRLNLGSPLHF.

The chain couples TRBV7-9 to TRBJ1-4; 8 positions match TRBD1. V trimming: 4 bases; J trimming: 8 bases; junction bases outside the gene matches: 12. The CDR3 has 16 residues. From germline, CDR1 is SEHNR and CDR2 FQNEAQ (reference sequence). In DNA, the CDR3 is TGTGCCAGCAGCTCAACCTCAGGGACAGGTGACGAAAAACTGTTTTTT. Translated, it gives CASSSTSGTGDEKLFF.

This CDR3 is CATSRRTDYEQYF. The CDR3 DNA reads as TGTGCCACCAGCAGGCGGACCGACTACGAGCAGTACTTC. The gene calls are TRBV15 and TRBJ2-7; D is unresolved. CDR1 and CDR2 from the germline V gene are LNHNV and YYDKDF (reference sequence). The CDR3 contains 13 residues. Trimming left V 3 bases short and J 3 bases short, with 9 bases between.

The genes are TRBV7-9 and TRBJ1-6; D not certain. Germline V CDR1 and CDR2: SEHNR, FQNEAQ (reference sequence). Between the trimmed V and J ends, which lost 3 bases and 10 bases, there was a span of 22 bases. There are 17 residues in the CDR3. CDR3 amino acids: CASSLHDTTGLGSPLHF. Written as DNA, the CDR3 is TGTGCCAGCAGCTTGCACGATACTACCGGGTTAGGATCACCCCTCCACTTT.

This chain joins TRBV7-2 and TRBJ1-1; unclear D gene. The germline V gene encodes CDR1 SGHTA and CDR2 FQGNSA. The V end lost 5 bases, the J end lost 1 base, and 8 bases lay between the germline ends. The CDR3 sequence is 13 residues long. CDR3 region: CASSLQPNTEAFF. The CDR3 nucleotides read TGTGCCAGCAGCCTACAGCCGAACACTGAAGCTTTCTTT.

The chain carries TRBV10-3 and TRBJ2-7; D gene ambiguous. V gave up 6 bases and J gave up 7 bases, with 16 bases separating them. Germline V lookup: CDR1 ENHRY, CDR2 SYGVKD. The CDR3 runs to 13 residues. DNA for the CDR3: TGTGCCATCAGACCGGGCCCATCTCGGGAGCAGTACTTC. Its protein product is CAIRPGPSREQYF.

The chain recombines TRBV4-1 with TRBJ1-1, with TRBD1 as a possible D gene (5 bases). V lost 4 bases, J lost 4 bases, and 13 bases lay in between. CDR1 and CDR2 (germline): MGHRA, YSYEKL. The CDR3 is made up of 14 amino acids. The CDR3: CASSPGGVGTEAFF. CDR3 nucleotides: TGCGCCAGCAGCCCCGGGGGAGTCGGCACTGAAGCTTTCTTT.

The chain joins TRBV3-1 (or the pseudogene TRBV3-2) to TRBJ2-3, with D possibly TRBD2 on 5 matching bases. Germline values: CDR1 LGHDT, CDR2 YNNKEL (reference sequence). Trimming took 1 base from V and 5 from J, leaving 10 bases between them. The CDR3 has 14 amino acids. The CDR3 DNA sequence: TGTGCCAGCAGCCAAGCCCGAACTAGAGATACGCAGTATTTT. Residues: CASSQARTRDTQYF.

The rearrangement uses TRBV7-9 and TRBJ1-1; D uncertain. Germline loops: CDR1 SEHNR, CDR2 FQNEAQ (reference sequence). This CDR3 region has 11 residues. Trimming left V 3 bases short and J 3 bases short, with 2 bases between. The CDR3 DNA sequence: TGTGCCAGCAGCTTTTACACTGAAGCTTTCTTT. It yields the protein CASSFYTEAFF.

This chain links TRBV5-4 with TRBJ1-1, with a tentative D call TRBD1 (5 bases). Per the germline V gene, CDR1 is SGHNT and CDR2 is YYREEE (reference sequence). The V end was cut by 0 bases, the J end by 4 bases, with 10 bases between. The CDR3 consists of 14 residues. The DNA of the CDR3 is TGTGCCAGCAGCTTGGAAGTTGGGGGCACTGAAGCTTTCTTT. It translates to CASSLEVGGTEAFF. The variable domain in full, completed from reference TRBV5-4 and TRBJ1-1, reads ETGVTQSPTHLIKTRGQQVTLRCSSQSGHNTVSWYQQALGQGPQFIFQYYREEENGRGNFPPRFSGLQFPNYSSELNVNALELDDSALYLCASSLEVGGTEAFFGQGTRLTVV.

This rearrangement joins TRBV18 to TRBJ1-5, with 7 bases identical to TRBD1. This CDR3 spans 15 amino acids. The ends lost 4 bases at V and 1 base at J; junction bases unmatched: 4. Germline CDR1 is KGHSH and CDR2 is LQKENI. The CDR3 protein is CASSQTGPSNQPQHF. In DNA form, the CDR3 reads TGTGCCAGCTCACAGACAGGGCCGAGCAATCAGCCCCAGCATTTT. Combining the CDR3 with reference TRBV18 and TRBJ1-5 gives the whole variable domain NAGVMQNPRHLVRRRGQEARLRCSPMKGHSHVYWYRQLPEEGLKFMVYLQKENIIDESGMPKERFSAEFPKEGPSILRIQQVVRGDSAAYFCASSQTGPSNQPQHFGDGTRLSIL.

The chain recombines TRBV3-1 (or the pseudogene TRBV3-2) with TRBJ1-1; weak D call: TRBD1 (5 bases). The CDR3 loop spans 12 amino acids. Germline V CDR1 and CDR2: LGHDT, YNNKEL (reference sequence). Trimming took off 2 bases at V and 5 bases at J, with 6 bases between the two ends. The CDR3 region has the DNA TGTGCCAGCAGCCAACCAGGGACTGAAGCTTTCTTT. It translates to CASSQPGTEAFF.

The rearrangement joins TRBV5-1 to TRBJ1-1, with no clear D. With 0 bases removed from V and 1 base from J, the gap between germline ends came to 7 bases. Germline assignment: CDR1 SGHRS and CDR2 YFSETQ. The CDR3 covers 14 residues. CDR3 DNA: TGCGCCAGCAGCTTGGCCCCAGAGAACACTGAAGCTTTCTTT. The encoded protein is CASSLAPENTEAFF.

The J gene is TRBJ2-7, the V gene TRBV2; the D is unclear. Trimming removed 1 base at V and 2 bases at J, with 9 bases between. CDR3 length: 14 residues. Germline CDR1 is SNHLY and CDR2 is FYNNEI. The CDR3 bases are TGTGCCAGCAGTGAAGGTAGACCGACCTACGAGCAGTACTTC. Its translation is CASSEGRPTYEQYF.

The chain couples TRBV6-5 to TRBJ1-3; D ambiguous. Germline V lookup: CDR1 MNHEY, CDR2 SVGAGI. The length of the CDR3 is 14 residues. The V end lost 7 bases, the J end lost 3 bases, and 13 bases lay between the germline ends. The CDR3 here is CASIRAPGGNTIYF. Written as DNA, the CDR3 is TGTGCCAGCATACGGGCCCCAGGTGGAAACACCATATATTTT.

V usage is TRBV5-6 and J usage is TRBJ1-1; 7 nucleotides align to TRBD1. CDR3 length equals 16 residues. CDR1 is SGHDT and CDR2 is YYEEEE in the germline V gene. Trimming took 3 bases from V and 0 from J; bases not matched to a gene: 8. CDR3 sequence reads: CASSSAGQNMNTEAFF. In DNA form, the CDR3 reads TGTGCCAGCAGCTCTGCGGGACAGAACATGAACACTGAAGCTTTCTTT.

The genes are TRBV24-1 and TRBJ1-2; D not certain. The V end was cut by 3 bases, the J end by 6 bases, with 10 bases between. This CDR3 has 13 residues. Germline assignment: CDR1 KGHDR and CDR2 SFDVKD. The CDR3 reads CATSDPPMNGYTF. CDR3 nucleotide sequence: TGTGCCACCAGTGATCCGCCCATGAATGGCTACACCTTC.

The chain uses TRBV25-1 and TRBJ2-3; a possible D gene is TRBD2 (6 bases). Germline CDR1 MGHDK, CDR2 SYGVNS. Trimming took off 7 bases at V and 0 bases at J, with 14 bases between the two ends. This CDR3 is 15 amino acids long. DNA of the CDR3: TGTGCCAGCACTGGAGGGTTGGATAGCACAGATACGCAGTATTTT. This sequence encodes CASTGGLDSTDTQYF.

The CDR3: CASSLSHTDTGELFF. As DNA, the CDR3 is TGTGCCAGCAGCTTGAGCCACACAGACACCGGGGAGCTGTTTTTT. This chain joins TRBV5-4 and TRBJ2-2, with unresolved D. Germline assignment: CDR1 SGHNT and CDR2 YYREEE (reference sequence). V lost 1 base and J 3 bases, leaving 10 bases between the germline ends. The CDR3 contains 15 residues.

The J gene is TRBJ1-2, the V gene TRBV19; TRBD1 matches 8 bases. Per the germline V gene, CDR1 is LNHDA and CDR2 is SQIVND (reference sequence). CDR3 size: 13 residues. J gave up 2 bases and V 9 bases, and 5 bases lay outside the gene matches. CDR3 in DNA: TGTGCCAGCAGACAGGGGATGAACTATGGCTACACCTTC. This codes for CASRQGMNYGYTF.